The subject of this entry is one T cell receptor beta chain. Its antigen is not identified. This CDR3 region has 14 residues. Per the germline V gene, CDR1 is LGHNA and CDR2 is YSLEER. With V trimmed by 1 base and J by 7 bases, 3 bases remained unmatched. PCR was performed using 60 Vbeta and 13 Jbeta primers. The data were produced by immunoSEQ multiplex PCR, yet TCRdb's version contains in-frame clones alone and is incomplete. The sample has 110,000 to 150,000 clones; roughly 80% are singletons. The data belong to a study of cytomegalovirus exposure and HLA in healthy donors. Study outcomes and limitations: A later analysis linked a missense variant in DCLRE1C to the trimming of TCR beta V and J genes. TCR beta chains numbering 164 were designated cytomegalovirus-associated. According to an earlier analysis, most TCR beta V segments yielded productive rearrangements about 87% or about 30% of the time. Researchers reported that a few CMV-associated chains were confirmed in vitro as CMV antigen-specific.

The receptor's source is a male donor in good health and CMV-seronegative. The sample consisted of PBMCs. V usage is TRBV4-3 and J usage is TRBJ1-2, with 10 bases fitting TRBD1. The CDR3 DNA reads as TGCGCCAGCAGCCAAGGACAGGGGGCATTTGGCTACACCTTC. It is translated as CASSQGQGAFGYTF.